This TCR beta chain was recorded in a study of T cells in Graves' hyperthyroidism and ophthalmopathy. Study in general: Peripheral blood was obtained at initial diagnosis, preceding any treatment. Findings and caveats of the study: The blood repertoire included most of the expanded thyroid clonotypes above 0.001.

The CDR3 loop spans 16 amino acids. The germline V gene encodes CDR1 MNHEY and CDR2 SMNVEV (reference sequence). Unmatched junction bases numbered 10, after V lost 5 bases and J lost 7 bases. Exclusion criteria comprised uncontrolled infection, other autoimmune disease, pregnancy or lactation. Clinicians diagnosed patients from clinical symptoms, serum thyroxine and TRAb, thyroid ultrasound and orbital computed tomography. About this clonotype: The antigen remains unidentified.

RNA transcripts were the template for amplifying TCR beta CDR3 regions. Researchers ran a first-round RT-PCR on the TCR CDR3 using the HTBI primer set. TCRdb used MiXCR to reprocess the multiplex PCR reads, holding one entry per CDR3 protein. The table shows about 200,000 distinct CDR3 sequences, with less than 20% occurring only once. V is TRBV27 and J is TRBJ1-6; TRBD1 agrees at 8 bases. The specimen sequenced was blood. This TCR was recovered from a woman between 50 and 59 years old with Graves' hyperthyroidism. In nucleotides, the CDR3 is TGTGCCAGCAGTCCCCCCGGACAGGGAAAGAATTCACCCCTCCACTTT. Its protein product is CASSPPGQGKNSPLHF.